This is a list of T cell receptor beta chains from one sample in a study of vaccination effects on CD4 cells after COVID-19. Method: immunoSEQ multiplex PCR; TCRdb's copy keeps in-frame clones and lacks some. Found here are around 30,000 clones, about 70% of them singletons; the top ten hold roughly 10%. These receptors are not linked to any known antigen. Here the sequenced sample was CD4+ T cells from PBMCs cultured with HCoV-NL63 spike peptides, taken after COVID-19 vaccination. These receptor sequences come from a human donor who received a COVID-19 vaccine. Both conserved end residues are part of each CDR3. A D gene is named only where the DNA matches it firmly. Clone size is not always given. Where it is, it says once, few, many or a class for expanded clones.

once	TRBV7-2	TRBJ1-6	TRBD1	CASRKDRVHNSPLHF	TGTGCCAGCAGAAAAGACAGGGTACATAATTCACCCCTCCACTTT
NA	TRBV14	TRBJ2-1	NA	CASSQDRGREQFF	TGTGCCAGCAGCCAAGACAGGGGCCGGGAGCAGTTCTTC
NA	TRBV3-1/TRBV3-2	TRBJ2-7	NA	CASSPTGTQTYEQYF	TGTGCCAGCAGCCCGACCGGGACACAAACCTACGAGCAGTACTTC
NA	TRBV7-6	TRBJ1-1	NA	CASSLPAGGKGEAFF	TGTGCCAGCAGCTTACCGGCTGGGGGGAAGGGTGAAGCTTTCTTT
once	TRBV24-1	TRBJ1-3	TRBD1	CATSDPGTGSGNTIYF	TGTGCCACCAGTGATCCAGGGACAGGGTCTGGAAACACCATATATTTT
once	TRBV18	TRBJ2-7	NA	CASSKTGPYEQYF	TGTGCCAGCTCAAAGACCGGGCCCTACGAGCAGTACTTC
NA	TRBV10-3	TRBJ2-7	TRBD2	CAISDFGTSVSYEQYF	TGTGCCATCAGTGATTTTGGGACTAGCGTATCCTACGAGCAGTACTTC
NA	TRBV6-5	TRBJ2-5	TRBD2	CASQDLRGIQETQYF	TGTGCCAGCCAAGATCTGCGGGGGATCCAAGAGACCCAGTACTTC
NA	TRBV20-1	TRBJ1-1	TRBD1	CSASEDRANTEAFF	TGCAGTGCTAGTGAGGACAGGGCGAACACTGAAGCTTTCTTT
NA	TRBV5-1	TRBJ2-1	NA	CASSLGRASAFFF	TGCGCCAGCAGCCTGGGTCGGGCTAGCGCGTTTTTCTTC
NA	TRBV6-2/TRBV6-3	TRBJ2-3	NA	CASSYSGRGDTQYF	TGTGCCAGCAGTTACAGCGGTAGGGGGGATACGCAGTATTTT
NA	TRBV6-5	TRBJ1-5	TRBD1	CASSYDSQGTQHF	TGTGCCAGCAGTTATGACTCACAGGGGACCCAGCATTTT
NA	TRBV7-7	TRBJ2-2	NA	CASSLGPRSGELFF	TGTGCCAGCAGCTTAGGGCCGCGCTCCGGGGAGCTGTTTTTT
NA	TRBV5-4	TRBJ1-2	NA	CASSLDRKNYGYTF	TGTGCCAGCAGCTTGGACAGGAAGAACTATGGCTACACCTTC
NA	TRBV27	TRBJ2-5	NA	CASSFTPWETQYF	TGTGCCAGCAGTTTCACGCCTTGGGAGACCCAGTACTTC
few	TRBV20-1	TRBJ1-5	NA	CSASSGYSNQPQHF	TGCAGTGCTAGTTCTGGTTATAGCAATCAGCCCCAGCATTTT